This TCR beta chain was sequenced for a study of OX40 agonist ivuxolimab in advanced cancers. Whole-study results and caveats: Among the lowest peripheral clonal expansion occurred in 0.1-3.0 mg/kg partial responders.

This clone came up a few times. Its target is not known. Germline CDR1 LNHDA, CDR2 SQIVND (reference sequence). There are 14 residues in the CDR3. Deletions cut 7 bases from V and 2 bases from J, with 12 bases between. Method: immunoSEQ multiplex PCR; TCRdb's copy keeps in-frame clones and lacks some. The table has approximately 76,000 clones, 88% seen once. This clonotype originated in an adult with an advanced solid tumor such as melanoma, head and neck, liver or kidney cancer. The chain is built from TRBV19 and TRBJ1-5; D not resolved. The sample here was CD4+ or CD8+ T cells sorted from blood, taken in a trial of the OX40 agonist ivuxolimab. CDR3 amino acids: CASTRSLGNQPQHF. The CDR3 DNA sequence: TGTGCCAGTACCCGAAGCCTGGGCAATCAGCCCCAGCATTTT. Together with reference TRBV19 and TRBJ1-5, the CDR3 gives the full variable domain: DGGITQSPKYLFRKEGQNVTLSCEQNLNHDAMYWYRQDPGQGLRLIYYSQIVNDFQKGDIAEGYSVSREKKESFPLTVTSAQKNPTAFYLCASTRSLGNQPQHFGDGTRLSIL.